The source of this T cell receptor (beta chain) is a study of regulatory T cells in long-lasting Graves disease (dated by TCRdb to about 2021). About the full investigation: To count as having persistent Graves' disease, a patient had to have received antithyroid drug treatment for over 5 years with TSH receptor autoantibodies remaining persistently positive. Persistent Graves' disease patients were compared with newly diagnosed Graves' disease patients by peripheral blood TCR sequencing and RNA sequencing. The study was conducted in China and was registered as a clinical trial. A total of roughly 35 samples underwent TCR sequencing, from some 13 patients with persistent Graves' disease and some 20 patients with newly diagnosed Graves' disease. On average, persistent Graves' disease patients in the clinical cohort had been on antithyroid drugs for eight to twelve years.

This clonotype was detected many times. It has no known antigen specificity. No much larger clone exists at a distance of one base, and base qualities are not known. The time point label, read with the paper, signifies: persistent/refractory GD, antithyroid drugs over 5 years with positive TRAb. For both TCR sequencing and RNA sequencing, RNA was extracted from PBMCs using TRIzol. Graves' disease was diagnosed according to American Thyroid Association guidelines. Recruitment of patients was carried out at an endocrinology department in Xi'an, China. Each patient gave roughly 10 milliliters of peripheral blood, collected in an EDTA anticoagulant tube. PBMCs were isolated by Ficoll Paque Plus density gradient separation without further T cell sorting. An Agilent 2100 Bioanalyzer and agarose gel were used to assess RNA quality, and a NanoDrop 2000 was used to measure RNA concentration. Preparation of the library involved multiplex PCR. Sequencing was carried out with an Illumina HiSeq 4000. iRepertoire HTBI primers and Arm-PCR amplification of CDR3 regions were used to construct TCR beta libraries. Before sequencing, the PCR products went through gel purification. In the original analysis: Gene usage analysis of CDR3 amino acid clonotypes used the 62 TRBV and about 15 TRBJ segments found across samples. COPE and FqMerger were used to merge filtered high-quality paired reads into contigs. BLAST was used to align contigs to IMGT TRBV, TRBD and TRBJ reference genes, and CDR3 was defined according to IMGT. Highly expanded clones were defined as clonotypes with a frequency above 0.1%. Repertoire diversity was measured by Shannon entropy, and V-J evenness by the Gini coefficient. A clonotype was considered public if more than one individual shared it. TCRdb took the public reads, trimmed them with fastp at Q25, ran MiXCR for clone calling and kept in-frame beta chains. Rows are combined by CDR3 protein, so each entry shows the most common genes and DNA. These V and J calls derive from TCRdb rather than the authors' analysis. Within this sample are roughly 470,000 distinct CDR3 sequences, with less than 25% of them counted one time only. The ten largest account for about 7.8% of the sample.

The research as a whole found: Compared with newly diagnosed patients, patients with persistent Graves' disease had lower TCR Shannon entropy and fewer highly expanded clones, which suggests clonal expansion. A larger number of public clonotypes was shared among persistent patients (around 2,700) than among newly diagnosed patients (about 990). Peripheral blood alone was examined, since thyroid tissue, which constituted the primary lesion, could not be accessed. Persistent disease showed preferential use of TRBV28, TRBJ1-2 and TRBJ2-5, whereas newly diagnosed disease favored TRBV20-1 and TRBJ2-1. Sequencing and analysis were restricted to the TCR beta chain. The authors acknowledged the small sample size as a limitation that may reduce accuracy.

From the cysteine up to the phenylalanine, the CDR3 has a length of 17 residues. The DNA shown is the 51-base CDR3, in frame from base 1. From V the trimming removes 3 bases and from J it removes 5 bases, while the gene matches leave 16 bases of the junction unaccounted for. For CDR1 and CDR2, the germline V gene lists ENHRY and SYGVKD. This TCR derives from a female donor with Graves disease. The sequenced sample was peripheral blood mononuclear cells (PBMCs), obtained when the disease was refractory, from a patient treated with antithyroid drugs. In this chain, TRBV10-3 is recombined with TRBJ2-7; 7 bases in the middle match TRBD2. The sequence in DNA is TGTGCCATCAGTGAAATCATGAGCGGGAAGGGTAGGGACGAGCAGTACTTC. Its protein product is CAISEIMSGKGRDEQYF.